Listed here are 30 T cell receptor beta chains from one sample, sequenced in a study of T cells in Graves' hyperthyroidism and ophthalmopathy. RNA transcripts served as the template for amplifying TCR beta CDR3 regions. The primer set for the first-round RT-PCR of the TCR CDR3 was HTBI. TCRdb used MiXCR to reprocess the multiplex PCR reads, holding one entry per CDR3 protein. The sample has about 360,000 distinct CDR3 sequences, under 15% seen once; the top ten hold 9.2%. The specimen sequenced was blood. The receptors derive from a woman aged 18 to 35 with Graves' hyperthyroidism.

The rearrangement joins TRBV30 to TRBJ2-7, with 12 bases that match TRBD1. Germline lookup yields CDR1 GTSNPN and CDR2 SVGIG (reference sequence). The length of the CDR3 is 13 residues. V was clipped by 5 bases and J by 9 bases; unmatched bases: 8. DNA of the CDR3: TGTGCCTGGTCCACCGGGACAGGGGGCGCGCAGTACTTC. This encodes CAWSTGTGGAQYF.

This clonotype was seen a handful of times. The chain is built from TRBV20-1 and TRBJ2-7; TRBD2 is a possible D gene (6 bases). This CDR3 has 15 residues. CDR1 DFQATT and CDR2 SNEGSKA come from the germline V gene (reference sequence). Between the trimmed V and J ends, which lost 3 bases and 0 bases, there was a span of 15 bases. This CDR3 is CSASSRREASYEQYF. CDR3 bases: TGCAGTGCTAGTAGTCGGAGGGAGGCCTCCTACGAGCAGTACTTC.

The V gene is TRBV28, the J gene TRBJ2-7; D remains ambiguous. V was shortened by 6 bases and J by 3 bases, with 9 bases between the two germline ends. CDR1 and CDR2 (germline): MDHEN, SYDVKM. This CDR3 comprises 12 residues. CDR3: CASSGVDYEQYF. DNA for the CDR3: TGTGCCAGCAGCGGCGTGGACTACGAGCAGTACTTC.

This clonotype was counted only a few times. The V gene is TRBV19, the J gene TRBJ2-5; 11 bases are shared with TRBD2. The CDR3 spans 14 residues. The V gene end was trimmed by 4 bases and the J gene end by 5 bases; junction bases not matched to a gene: 3. Germline CDR1 LNHDA, CDR2 SQIVND (reference sequence). CDR3 region: CASSTTSGGETQYF. The CDR3 nucleotides are TGTGCCAGTAGTACAACTAGCGGGGGCGAGACCCAGTACTTC.

The genes are TRBV9 and TRBJ1-1; D is uncertain. CDR3 length: 15 residues. The germline V gene has CDR1 SGDLS and CDR2 YYNGEE. Trimming removed 4 bases from V and 0 bases from J, with 13 bases in between. CDR3: CASSLGRPMNTEAFF. In DNA form, the CDR3 reads TGTGCCAGCAGCTTGGGGAGACCCATGAACACTGAAGCTTTCTTT.

This clonotype was seen many times. This chain links TRBV6-1 with TRBJ2-1; TRBD2 agrees at 10 bases. The ends lost 3 bases at V and 4 bases at J; junction bases unmatched: 9. CDR3 length: 17 amino acids. From germline, CDR1 is MNHNS and CDR2 SASEGT. As DNA, the CDR3 is TGTGCCAGCAGTGATCGGCTAGCGGGAGTAGGTTACAATGAGCAGTTCTTC. Residues: CASSDRLAGVGYNEQFF.

This clonotype was seen ten or more times. This rearrangement joins TRBV28 to TRBJ1-1; the D is unclear. CDR3 length equals 13 residues. Germline CDR1 is MDHEN and CDR2 is SYDVKM. V was shortened by 3 bases and J by 9 bases, with 14 bases between the two germline ends. CDR3 protein: CASSFSGGSQAFF. CDR3 coding DNA: TGTGCCAGCAGTTTTAGCGGTGGCAGCCAAGCTTTCTTT. Drawing the rest from reference TRBV28 and TRBJ1-1, the complete variable domain is DVKVTQSSRYLVKRTGEKVFLECVQDMDHENMFWYRQDPGLGLRLIYFSYDVKMKEKGDIPEGYSVSREKKERFSLILESASTNQTSMYLCASSFSGGSQAFFGQGTRLTVV.

This clonotype was seen repeatedly, ten times or more. The CDR3: CSTTLGPTSNTEAFF. The CDR3 nucleotides read TGCAGCACTACCCTCGGACCGACCTCGAACACTGAAGCTTTCTTT. The chain recombines TRBV29-1 with TRBJ1-1; D not resolved. The CDR3 is made up of 15 amino acids. The V gene's germline CDR1 is SQVTM and CDR2 ANQGSEA. V was cut by 8 bases and J by 1 base, with 20 bases left in between. Full variable domain (rest looked up from reference TRBV29-1 and TRBJ1-1): SAVISQKPSRDICQRGTSLTIQCQVDSQVTMMFWYRQQPGQSLTLIATANQGSEATYESGFVIDKFPISRPNLTFSTLTVSNMSPEDSSIYLCSTTLGPTSNTEAFFGQGTRLTVV.

Only a few counts were recorded for this clonotype. This chain links TRBV6-1 with TRBJ2-2; 10 nucleotides align to TRBD1. The CDR3 extends over 15 amino acids. The germline CDR1 and CDR2 sequences are MNHNS and SASEGT. After removal of 6 bases from V and 6 bases from J, the junction contained 7 bases not matched to a gene. This CDR3 is CASRPGQGSAGELFF. The CDR3 DNA reads as TGTGCCAGCAGGCCGGGACAGGGGTCCGCCGGGGAGCTGTTTTTT.

This clonotype has a handful of counts. V is TRBV20-1 and J is TRBJ1-2, with TRBD1 as a possible D gene (5 bases). Germline CDR1 reads DFQATT; CDR2 reads SNEGSKA (reference sequence). V was pared by 2 bases and J by 2 bases, with 12 bases between. This CDR3 contains 14 residues. CDR3 amino acids: CSARWREGNYGYTF. CDR3 nucleotide sequence: TGCAGTGCTAGATGGAGGGAGGGGAACTATGGCTACACCTTC.

This clonotype was found many times. The chain couples TRBV7-9 to TRBJ1-4; 7 bases align to TRBD1. CDR3 length equals 14 residues. Germline V gene sequence: CDR1 SEHNR, CDR2 FQNEAQ (reference sequence). V was clipped by 7 bases and J by 6 bases; unmatched bases: 8. The DNA for the CDR3 is TGTGCCAGCACCCCCAGGGGGATTGATGAAAAACTGTTTTTT. Its protein product is CASTPRGIDEKLFF.

The chain carries TRBV7-2 and TRBJ2-7; the match to TRBD1 covers 10 bases. Trimming removed 5 bases from V and 3 bases from J; junction bases left unmatched: 4. The CDR3 contains 14 residues. From germline, CDR1 is SGHTA and CDR2 FQGNSA. For the CDR3, the DNA is TGTGCCAGCAGCGGACAGGGGGGGCTCTACGAGCAGTACTTC. Its translation is CASSGQGGLYEQYF.

The CDR3 reads CSATTGFNQPQHF. The DNA for the CDR3 is TGCAGTGCTACCACAGGGTTTAATCAGCCCCAGCATTTT. The chain is built from TRBV20-1 and TRBJ1-5; TRBD1 is a possible D gene (6 bases). Per germline, CDR1 DFQATT and CDR2 SNEGSKA (reference sequence). This CDR3 region has 13 residues. V dropped 4 bases and J dropped 4 bases, with 11 bases sitting between them.

This clonotype was recorded many times. The rearrangement links TRBV12-3 or TRBV12-4 to TRBJ2-7; 10 nucleotides line up with TRBD1. The V segment lost 5 bases and the J segment 3 bases; nucleotides outside the gene matches: 7. The CDR3 contains 15 residues. This CDR3 is CASSQSGTGVYEQYF. DNA for the CDR3: TGTGCCAGCAGTCAATCCGGGACAGGGGTCTACGAGCAGTACTTC.

This clonotype was counted only a few times. The CDR3: CATSIRGRYGYTF. In DNA form, the CDR3 reads TGTGCCACCAGCATTCGCGGGAGATATGGCTACACCTTC. V is TRBV15 and J is TRBJ1-2, with D unresolved. Germline V lookup: CDR1 LNHNV, CDR2 YYDKDF (reference sequence). This CDR3 contains 13 residues. Trimming took 4 bases from V and 5 from J, leaving 11 bases between them.

This clonotype has a count of ten or more. The rearrangement joins TRBV28 to TRBJ2-2; D might be TRBD2 (6 bases). The CDR3 runs 14 residues. The germline CDR1 and CDR2 sequences are MDHEN and SYDVKM. V lost 1 base to trimming and J lost 8 bases, with 11 bases between them. In DNA form, the CDR3 reads TGTGCCAGCAGTTTATACGGCGGGGCGGGGGAGCTGTTTTTT. Encoded protein: CASSLYGGAGELFF.

This clonotype was seen at least ten times. The chain has TRBV10-3 and TRBJ1-5; 10 nucleotides line up with TRBD1. Germline CDR1 reads ENHRY; CDR2 reads SYGVKD. Trimming took 4 bases from V and 5 from J; bases not matched to a gene: 5. CDR3 size: 15 residues. The DNA for the CDR3 is TGTGCCATCAGTGTTAGGGGACAGGGGTATCAGCCCCAGCATTTT. Its protein product is CAISVRGQGYQPQHF.

This clonotype appeared many times. The V gene is TRBV2, the J gene TRBJ2-3; D remains ambiguous. Germline CDR1 SNHLY, CDR2 FYNNEI. V was cut by 6 bases and J by 0 bases, with 10 bases left in between. The CDR3 has 14 amino acids. Here the CDR3 DNA reads TGTGCCAGCAGAGCAGAGATTAGCACAGATACGCAGTATTTT. Residues: CASRAEISTDTQYF.

At least ten counts were recorded for this clonotype. The chain links TRBV18 to TRBJ2-7; no firm D call. V dropped 6 bases and J dropped 5 bases, with 14 bases sitting between them. The CDR3 is 13 amino acids. Per germline, CDR1 KGHSH and CDR2 LQKENI. As DNA, the CDR3 is TGTGCCAGCTCCCCCCCCCCGCGGAACGAGCAGTACTTC. Protein: CASSPPPRNEQYF.

The sample holds many counts of this clonotype. In DNA, the CDR3 is TGTGCCAGCAGCTTAGCGCTGCGCGGGGGGGTTGATACGCAGTATTTT. This gives the protein CASSLALRGGVDTQYF. V is TRBV7-2 and J is TRBJ2-3; TRBD2 aligns across 9 bases. Trimming took 0 bases from V and 6 from J; bases not matched to a gene: 7. The CDR3 length is 16 residues. Germline CDR1 SGHTA, CDR2 FQGNSA.

The J gene is TRBJ2-3, the V gene TRBV2, with 14 positions matching TRBD2. The CDR3 has 15 residues. V lost 6 bases to trimming and J lost 6 bases; unmatched junction nucleotides: 5. In germline, CDR1 is SNHLY, CDR2 FYNNEI. Here the CDR3 reads CASRGLAGAADTQYF. Written as DNA, the CDR3 is TGTGCCAGCAGGGGACTAGCGGGGGCGGCGGATACGCAGTATTTT. Together with reference TRBV2 and TRBJ2-3, the CDR3 gives the full variable domain: EPEVTQTPSHQVTQMGQEVILRCVPISNHLYFYWYRQILGQKVEFLVSFYNNEISEKSEIFDDQFSVERPDGSNFTLKIRSTKLEDSAMYFCASRGLAGAADTQYFGPGTRLTVL.

This clonotype was observed a few times. This chain connects TRBV9 to TRBJ2-3; 9 nucleotides align to TRBD2. V lost 3 bases and J lost 4; bases outside the gene matches: 6. In germline, CDR1 is SGDLS, CDR2 YYNGEE. The CDR3 runs to 15 residues. The CDR3 region has the DNA TGTGCCAGCAGCGCGAGCGGGGGGACCGCAGATACGCAGTATTTT. This gives the protein CASSASGGTADTQYF.

The J gene is TRBJ2-7, the V gene TRBV20-1, with TRBD1 matching over 8 bases. The CDR3 runs to 13 residues. The germline CDR1 and CDR2 sequences are DFQATT and SNEGSKA (reference sequence). After removal of 6 bases from V and 3 bases from J, the junction contained 7 bases not matched to a gene. The CDR3 DNA follows: TGCAGTGCCCACGGGACAGGCTACTACGAGCAGTACTTC. Protein: CSAHGTGYYEQYF.

The chain links TRBV6-1 to TRBJ2-3; possible D gene TRBD2, 5 bases. The V and J ends lost 10 bases and 4 bases respectively, with 30 bases between them. The CDR3 runs 18 residues. The germline gives CDR1 MNHNS, CDR2 SASEGT. CDR3 in DNA: TGTGCCACCCGCCGCCGGGGAACACCGGGTGACCCCCCAGATACGCAGTATTTT. Protein: CATRRRGTPGDPPDTQYF.

This clonotype was found a few times. The chain couples TRBV11-1 to TRBJ2-3; no clear D. The CDR3 runs 13 residues. CDR1 and CDR2 (germline): SGHAT, FQDESV (reference sequence). V was pared by 4 bases and J by 2 bases, with 7 bases between. DNA for the CDR3: TGTGCCAGCAGCTCTGAACTCACAGATACGCAGTATTTT. Translated, it gives CASSSELTDTQYF.

This clonotype was detected a few times. This chain joins TRBV7-2 and TRBJ2-7; no clear D. The germline V gene has CDR1 SGHTA and CDR2 FQGNSA. The CDR3 contains 13 residues. Trimming removed 3 bases from V and 3 bases from J, with 9 bases in between. This CDR3 reads CASSFKSGYEQYF. In DNA form, the CDR3 reads TGTGCCAGCAGCTTTAAGTCCGGCTACGAGCAGTACTTC.

This clonotype has a handful of counts. A much larger clone differs by one base, so this may be a read error. J is TRBJ1-1 and V is TRBV7-9; D gene uncertain. This CDR3 has 13 amino acids. The germline CDR1 and CDR2 sequences are SEHNR and FQNEAQ (reference sequence). CDR3 region: CTSTMVVGTEAFF. CDR3 bases: TGTACCAGCACTATGGTAGTTGGGACTGAAGCTTTCTTT.

This clonotype occurred many times. J is TRBJ2-2 and V is TRBV5-1; 7 bases are a match to TRBD2. The J segment lost 4 bases and the V segment lost 0 bases, leaving 9 bases of the junction unmatched. This CDR3 is 17 amino acids long. Germline CDR1 SGHRS, CDR2 YFSETQ. Here the CDR3 DNA reads TGCGCCAGCAGCTTGGGTGGTACTAGCGCGCTCACCGGGGAGCTGTTTTTT. Its protein is CASSLGGTSALTGELFF.

Only a few counts were recorded for this clonotype. The chain combines TRBV30 with TRBJ1-1; weak D call: TRBD1 (5 bases). V gave up 4 bases and J gave up 5 bases, with 20 bases separating them. The CDR3 spans 15 residues. The germline V gene encodes CDR1 GTSNPN and CDR2 SVGIG (reference sequence). CDR3 loop: CAWTVGDVRGTEAFF. CDR3 nucleotides: TGTGCCTGGACGGTAGGCGACGTTCGGGGGACTGAAGCTTTCTTT.

This clonotype has a count of ten or more. The CDR3 DNA is TGTGCCAGCAGTTCCCCAGGGAGGCACTCCCCAGGGGGTGAGCAGTTCTTC. Protein sequence: CASSSPGRHSPGGEQFF. The chain employs TRBV28 and TRBJ2-1, with D possibly being TRBD1 (7 bases). Deletions cut 4 bases from V and 9 bases from J, with 25 bases between. Germline V gene data show CDR1 as MDHEN and CDR2 as SYDVKM. CDR3 length: 17 amino acids.